This T cell receptor beta chain was observed in a study of cytomegalovirus exposure and HLA in healthy donors. Whole-study context: In an earlier analysis, 90 million to 120 million unique TCR beta sequences were found from 200 million or so T cells. Study-wide results and limits: In vitro testing confirmed a few CMV-associated chains as specific for CMV antigens.

Germline V gene data show CDR1 as MRHNA and CDR2 as SNTAGT. The CDR3 is made up of 14 amino acids. V was clipped by 9 bases and J by 9 bases, with 24 bases between them. Healthy bone marrow donors formed the donor group. A note on this clone: Antigen unknown.

PCR primers comprised 60 Vbeta and 13 Jbeta primers. TCRdb's table, derived via immunoSEQ multiplex PCR, lists solely in-frame clones and lacks some. The repertoire holds approximately 150,000 clones, with roughly three quarters as singletons. Source material: PBMCs. This receptor was obtained from a woman aged 55-69 years in good health and CMV-seronegative. This rearrangement joins TRBV6-4 to TRBJ2-7, with no clear D. The DNA for the CDR3 is TGTGCCAGAGTTCTACGAAGTGAGATATCATGGCAGTACTTC. Its protein product is CARVLRSEISWQYF.